This TCR beta chain was documented in a study of shared clonotypes between healthy human individuals. Trimming pared 5 bases from V and 6 bases from J, leaving 23 bases between. The CDR3 runs 17 residues. Per germline, CDR1 MDHEN and CDR2 SYDVKM. Sorted-subset replicate PCRs used 200 ng DNA, about 30,000 T cell genomes. The table came from immunoSEQ multiplex PCR; TCRdb's copy has only in-frame clones and leaves some out. The sample carries 400,000 to 600,000 clones, around 95% recorded once. Material: naive CD4+ T cells sorted from blood. This sample's subset: CD45RA+ positively selected. This clonotype was sampled from a woman under 40 in good health. This chain joins TRBV28 and TRBJ1-5; a weak D match, TRBD1 (6 bases). The CDR3: CASSSHTPGAGSQPQHF. The CDR3 DNA reads TGTGCCAGCAGTAGCCATACCCCAGGGGCCGGTAGTCAGCCCCAGCATTTT.